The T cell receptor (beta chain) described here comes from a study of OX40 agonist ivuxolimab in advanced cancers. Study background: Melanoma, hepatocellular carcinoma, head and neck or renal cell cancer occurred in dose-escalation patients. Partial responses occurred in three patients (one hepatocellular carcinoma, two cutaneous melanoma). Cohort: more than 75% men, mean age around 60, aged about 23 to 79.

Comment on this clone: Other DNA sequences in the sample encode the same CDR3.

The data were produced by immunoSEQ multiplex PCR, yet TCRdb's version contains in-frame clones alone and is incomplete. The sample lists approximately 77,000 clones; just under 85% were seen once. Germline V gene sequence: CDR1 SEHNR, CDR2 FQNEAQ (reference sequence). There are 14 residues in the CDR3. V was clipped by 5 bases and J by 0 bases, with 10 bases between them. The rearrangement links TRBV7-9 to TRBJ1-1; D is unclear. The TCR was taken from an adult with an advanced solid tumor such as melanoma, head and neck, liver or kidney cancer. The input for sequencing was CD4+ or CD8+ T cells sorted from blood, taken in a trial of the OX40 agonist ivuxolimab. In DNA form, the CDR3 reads TGTGCCAGCAGCCTCTCCGGCCTGAACACTGAAGCTTTCTTT. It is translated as CASSLSGLNTEAFF.